This TCR beta chain was found in a study of T cells after yellow fever vaccination. Across the whole study: SMART-Seq v4 Ultra Low Input served to prepare low-cell-number fractions.

A 5'RACE template-switching step, the method used to make TCR cDNA, added a universal primer site and UMIs. MiXCR, applied by TCRdb to the 5' RACE reads, yields one record per CDR3 protein. The data show hundreds of thousands of distinct CDR3 sequences, with around 4% seen just once and 23% held by the top ten. After removal of 2 bases from V and 3 bases from J, the junction contained 1 base not matched to a gene. The CDR3 has 14 residues. CDR1 is MNHEY, CDR2 SVGEGT, per germline. This clonotype came up a few times. What it binds is not known. Study-wide results and limits: Relatively few clonotypes were ones that appeared in both CD4 and CD8 compartments.

V and J are TRBV6-2 or TRBV6-3 and TRBJ1-1; TRBD1 matches 9 bases. The source material was PBMCs, sampled on the day of the yellow fever booster vaccination. This TCR came from a man aged 18 to 35 who received the YFV17D yellow fever vaccine. Here the CDR3 DNA reads TGTGCCAGCAGTTACCGACAGGGGGACACTGAAGCTTTCTTT. The encoded protein is CASSYRQGDTEAFF.